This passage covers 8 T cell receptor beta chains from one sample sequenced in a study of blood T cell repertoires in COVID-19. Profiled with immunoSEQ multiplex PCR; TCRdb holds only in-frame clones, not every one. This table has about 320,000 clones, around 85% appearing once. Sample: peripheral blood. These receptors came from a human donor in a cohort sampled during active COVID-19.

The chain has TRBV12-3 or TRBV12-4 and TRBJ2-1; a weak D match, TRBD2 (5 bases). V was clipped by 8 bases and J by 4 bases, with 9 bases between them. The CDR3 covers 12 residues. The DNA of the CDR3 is TGTGCCAGCGTCCGGGGATACAATGAGCAGTTCTTC. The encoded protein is CASVRGYNEQFF.

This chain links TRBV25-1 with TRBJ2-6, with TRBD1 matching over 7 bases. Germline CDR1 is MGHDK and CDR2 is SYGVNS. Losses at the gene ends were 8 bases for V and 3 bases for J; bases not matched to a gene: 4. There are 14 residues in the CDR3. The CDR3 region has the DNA TGTGCCAGCGGAACAGGGGTTGGGGCCAACGTCCTGACTTTC. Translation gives CASGTGVGANVLTF.

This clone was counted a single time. The CDR3 region has the DNA TGTGCCAGCAGCTTAGGGGGCGTTAATGAAAAACTGTTTTTT. Its protein product is CASSLGGVNEKLFF. The chain carries TRBV11-2 and TRBJ1-4; D is possibly TRBD1 (5 bases). V lost 1 base and J 4 bases, leaving 7 bases between the germline ends. This CDR3 has 14 amino acids. The V gene's germline CDR1 is SGHAT and CDR2 FQNNGV.

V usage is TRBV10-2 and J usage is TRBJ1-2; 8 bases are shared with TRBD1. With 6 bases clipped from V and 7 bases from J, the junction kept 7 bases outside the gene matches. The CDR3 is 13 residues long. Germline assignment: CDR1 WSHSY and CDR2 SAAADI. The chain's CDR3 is CASSPDRAVGYTF. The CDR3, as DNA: TGCGCCAGCAGCCCGGACAGGGCGGTTGGCTACACCTTC.

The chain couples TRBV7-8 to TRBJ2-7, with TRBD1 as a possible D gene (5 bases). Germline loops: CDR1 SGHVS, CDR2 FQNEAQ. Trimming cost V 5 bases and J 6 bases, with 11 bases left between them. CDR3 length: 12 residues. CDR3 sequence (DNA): TGTGCCAGCAGCCAGACAGAGCGCGAGCAGTACTTC. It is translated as CASSQTEREQYF. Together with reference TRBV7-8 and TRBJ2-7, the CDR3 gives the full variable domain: GAGVSQSPRYKVAKRGQDVALRCDPISGHVSLFWYQQALGQGPEFLTYFQNEAQLDKSGLPSDRFFAERPEGSVSTLKIQRTQQEDSAVYLCASSQTEREQYFGPGTRLTVT.

The CDR3, as DNA: TGTGCCAGCAGCCAAGCTTCAGGGGCCACTAACTATGGCTACACCTTC. As protein: CASSQASGATNYGYTF. The V gene is TRBV14, the J gene TRBJ1-2; tentative D call: TRBD1 (6 bases). This CDR3 is 16 amino acids long. V was trimmed by 1 base and J by 0 bases, leaving 12 bases between them. Germline CDR1 reads SGHDN; CDR2 reads FVKESK.

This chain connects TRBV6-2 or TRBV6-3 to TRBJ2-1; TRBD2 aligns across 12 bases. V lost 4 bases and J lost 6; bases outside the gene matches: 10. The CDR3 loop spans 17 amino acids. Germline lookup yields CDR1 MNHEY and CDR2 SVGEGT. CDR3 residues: CASSSGLAGYIGNEQFF. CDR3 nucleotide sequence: TGTGCCAGCAGTTCTGGACTAGCGGGGTACATCGGCAATGAGCAGTTCTTC.

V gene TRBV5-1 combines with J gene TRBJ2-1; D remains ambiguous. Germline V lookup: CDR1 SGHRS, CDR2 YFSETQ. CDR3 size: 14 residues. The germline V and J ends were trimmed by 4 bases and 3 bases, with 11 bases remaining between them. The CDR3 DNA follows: TGCGCCAGCAGCACCCAGGATTTCTACAATGAGCAGTTCTTC. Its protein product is CASSTQDFYNEQFF.